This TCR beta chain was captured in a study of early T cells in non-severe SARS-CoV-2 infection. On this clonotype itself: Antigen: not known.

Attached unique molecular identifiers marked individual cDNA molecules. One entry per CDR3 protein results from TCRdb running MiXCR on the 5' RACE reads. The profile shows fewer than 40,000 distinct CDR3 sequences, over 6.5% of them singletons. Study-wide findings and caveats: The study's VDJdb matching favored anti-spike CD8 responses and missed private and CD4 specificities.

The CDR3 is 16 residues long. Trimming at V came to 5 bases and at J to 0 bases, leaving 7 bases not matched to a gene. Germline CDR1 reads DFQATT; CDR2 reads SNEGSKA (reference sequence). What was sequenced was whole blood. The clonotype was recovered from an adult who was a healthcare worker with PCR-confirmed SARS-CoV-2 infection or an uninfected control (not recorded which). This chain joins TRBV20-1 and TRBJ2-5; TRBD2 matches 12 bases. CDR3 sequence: CSAGRGLAGYQETQYF. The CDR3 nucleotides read TGCAGTGCTGGAAGGGGACTAGCGGGCTACCAAGAGACCCAGTACTTC.